Following are 25 T cell receptor beta chains from one sample sequenced in a study of blood T cell repertoires in COVID-19. Profiling relied on immunoSEQ multiplex PCR, and the TCRdb table lists in-frame clones only, not all of them. The table shows around 140,000 clones, with approximately 80% occurring only once. Sequencing was done on a sample of peripheral blood. The receptors come from a human donor in a cohort sampled during active COVID-19.

The chain recombines TRBV5-1 with TRBJ2-1; 10 bases map to TRBD1. Losses at the gene ends were 5 bases for V and 5 bases for J; bases not matched to a gene: 10. This CDR3 comprises 16 residues. The germline V gene has CDR1 SGHRS and CDR2 YFSETQ. CDR3: CASRAGTGALNNEQFF. The CDR3 DNA follows: TGCGCCAGCAGAGCCGGGACAGGGGCCCTCAACAATGAGCAGTTCTTC.

This chain links TRBV2 with TRBJ1-1, with 8 bases lining up with TRBD1. V lost 6 bases and J lost 4; bases outside the gene matches: 13. Germline values: CDR1 SNHLY, CDR2 FYNNEI. The CDR3 has 16 residues. The CDR3 reads CASSKNTQGTGTEAFF. The CDR3 nucleotides are TGTGCCAGCAGCAAAAACACTCAGGGGACAGGCACTGAAGCTTTCTTT.

The rearrangement joins TRBV11-1 to TRBJ1-1, with 7 bases matching TRBD1. Trimming removed 2 bases from V and 4 bases from J; junction bases left unmatched: 7. CDR3 length: 15 amino acids. Germline V gene lookup returns CDR1 SGHAT and CDR2 FQDESV (reference sequence). The CDR3 DNA follows: TGTGCCAGCAGCTTAACGAGAGGGGGCATCACTGAAGCTTTCTTT. Translation: CASSLTRGGITEAFF. The full variable domain, with the rest looked up from reference TRBV11-1 and TRBJ1-1, is EAEVAQSPRYKITEKSQAVAFWCDPISGHATLYWYRQILGQGPELLVQFQDESVVDDSQLPKDRFSAERLKGVDSTLKIQPAELGDSAMYLCASSLTRGGITEAFFGQGTRLTVV.

In nucleotides, the CDR3 is TGTGCCAGTAGTATCTACGGCGGGGGATCCTACAATGAGCAGTTCTTC. The encoded protein is CASSIYGGGSYNEQFF. V usage is TRBV19 and J usage is TRBJ2-1; 7 bases match TRBD2. Germline trimming cut 3 bases from V and 1 base from J; bases unmatched to any gene: 6. CDR3 length: 16 amino acids. Germline V CDR1 and CDR2: LNHDA, SQIVND (reference sequence).

The chain uses TRBV29-1 and TRBJ1-3; D is ambiguous. The CDR3 extends over 12 amino acids. Germline V CDR1 and CDR2: SQVTM, ANQGSEA. V was cut by 5 bases and J by 0 bases, with 5 bases left in between. For the CDR3, the DNA is TGCAGCGTTACAGTCTCTGGAAACACCATATATTTT. This sequence encodes CSVTVSGNTIYF.

The gene calls are TRBV27 and TRBJ2-1; 16 nucleotides line up with TRBD2. With V trimmed by 7 bases and J by 10 bases, 4 bases remained unmatched. The CDR3 has 14 residues. CDR1 is MNHEY, CDR2 SMNVEV, per germline (reference sequence). DNA of the CDR3: TGTGCCAGCACCCCGGGACTAGCGGGAGGGGAGCAGTTCTTC. It specifies CASTPGLAGGEQFF.

V is TRBV21-1 and J is TRBJ2-4; the table names TRBD2, a call not compared with the DNA. TRBV21-1 is deemed a pseudogene. The CDR3 sequence is 14 residues long. The CDR3 here is CATRAEEAKNIQYF. As DNA, the CDR3 is TGTGCCACTCGTGCCGAGGAGGCCAAAAACATTCAGTACTTC.

This chain uses TRBV5-1 with TRBJ1-1; 9 bases line up with TRBD1. The length of the CDR3 is 15 residues. Unmatched junction bases numbered 10, after V lost 6 bases and J lost 4 bases. Germline values: CDR1 SGHRS, CDR2 YFSETQ. This chain's CDR3 is CASTIGQGLGTEAFF. CDR3 DNA: TGCGCCAGCACCATCGGACAGGGGTTGGGCACTGAAGCTTTCTTT.

The V and J genes are TRBV15 and TRBJ1-4, with 9 bases matching TRBD1. The CDR3 extends over 15 amino acids. Germline V gene sequence: CDR1 LNHNV, CDR2 YYDKDF (reference sequence). The V and J ends lost 0 bases and 9 bases, in that order; junction bases with no gene match: 5. The CDR3 DNA follows: TGTGCCACCAGCAGAGATGGGCACAGGGGGCAAAAACTGTTTTTT. It is translated as CATSRDGHRGQKLFF.

The rearrangement uses TRBV7-8 and TRBJ1-5; no firm D call. CDR1 SGHVS and CDR2 FQNEAQ come from the germline V gene. The ends were cut back, 3 bases at V and 5 bases at J, with 11 bases in the middle. The CDR3 has 14 residues. The CDR3 region is CASSLEQRYQPQHF. The CDR3 nucleotides read TGTGCCAGCAGCTTGGAGCAGAGATATCAGCCCCAGCATTTT.

This rearrangement joins TRBV19 to TRBJ1-5, with D unclear. Germline V lookup: CDR1 LNHDA, CDR2 SQIVND (reference sequence). This CDR3 is built from 12 residues. Trimming took 10 bases from V and 1 from J, leaving 8 bases between them. The CDR3 spells CATSLSNQPQHF. The CDR3 nucleotides read TGTGCCACCTCCCTGAGCAATCAGCCCCAGCATTTT.

The J gene is TRBJ2-3, the V gene TRBV29-1; possible D gene TRBD2, 6 bases. Germline-derived CDR1 and CDR2 are SQVTM and ANQGSEA. CDR3 length equals 15 residues. V was shortened by 8 bases and J by 2 bases, with 20 bases between the two germline ends. For the CDR3, the DNA is TGCAGCCATCGAGGAGGCGGGATTGACACAGATACGCAGTATTTT. This gives the protein CSHRGGGIDTDTQYF.

This chain uses TRBV11-1 with TRBJ2-3; weak D call: TRBD1 (5 bases). V was clipped by 4 bases and J by 3 bases, with 14 bases between them. CDR1 is SGHAT and CDR2 is FQDESV in the germline V gene (reference sequence). The CDR3 is made up of 15 amino acids. CDR3: CASSSKGLPTDTQYF. CDR3 nucleotides: TGTGCCAGCAGCTCGAAGGGGCTCCCTACAGATACGCAGTATTTT.

This chain links TRBV27 with TRBJ1-1; TRBD1 matches 8 bases. Per germline, CDR1 MNHEY and CDR2 SMNVEV (reference sequence). The J segment lost 5 bases and the V segment lost 5 bases, leaving 7 bases of the junction unmatched. The CDR3 sequence is 14 residues long. CDR3 region: CASSPIQGGTEAFF. DNA of the CDR3: TGTGCCAGCAGTCCCATACAGGGGGGGACTGAAGCTTTCTTT.

The chain joins TRBV2 to TRBJ2-2, with 7 bases identical to TRBD2. Germline-derived CDR1 and CDR2 are SNHLY and FYNNEI. CDR3 length: 15 residues. V trimming: 6 bases; J trimming: 0 bases; junction bases outside the gene matches: 4. The CDR3 reads CASRGGTANTGELFF. CDR3 sequence (DNA): TGTGCCAGCAGGGGGGGGACGGCGAACACCGGGGAGCTGTTTTTT.

This chain uses TRBV2 with TRBJ1-1, with D unclear. The V gene's germline CDR1 is SNHLY and CDR2 FYNNEI. This CDR3 is built from 12 residues. Deletions cut 6 bases from V and 10 bases from J, with 15 bases between. The CDR3 here is CASSRTPEGAFF. CDR3 nucleotides: TGTGCCAGCAGCCGGACGCCTGAGGGAGCTTTCTTT.

This clone appeared once. The CDR3 bases are TGTGCCAGCAGCGTCAATAGCGGGGCTGGGGAGCAGTACTTC. Protein product: CASSVNSGAGEQYF. The chain has TRBV7-8 and TRBJ2-7; 8 positions agree with TRBD2. After removal of 5 bases from V and 7 bases from J, the junction contained 10 bases not matched to a gene. Germline CDR1 SGHVS, CDR2 FQNEAQ. The CDR3 contains 14 residues.

The chain couples TRBV10-3 to TRBJ2-3; perhaps TRBD2 as D (6 bases). Trimming cost V 2 bases and J 0 bases, with 9 bases left between them. This CDR3 contains 15 residues. Germline V gene lookup returns CDR1 ENHRY and CDR2 SYGVKD. The DNA of the CDR3 is TGTGCCATCAGTGAGACGGGACTGAGCACAGATACGCAGTATTTT. Its protein is CAISETGLSTDTQYF.

The rearrangement joins TRBV6-5 to TRBJ1-2, with D possibly being TRBD1 (6 bases). The CDR3 runs 14 residues. The V and J ends lost 5 bases and 2 bases respectively, with 12 bases between them. Germline V gene data show CDR1 as MNHEY and CDR2 as SVGAGI. CDR3 region: CASSLGDTNYGYTF. In DNA, the CDR3 is TGTGCCAGCAGTCTTGGGGACACAAACTATGGCTACACCTTC.

V is TRBV7-9 and J is TRBJ1-2; no reliable D call. The CDR3 contains 15 residues. Trimming left V 0 bases short and J 7 bases short, with 15 bases between. Germline values: CDR1 SEHNR, CDR2 FQNEAQ (reference sequence). The CDR3 sequence is CASSLAEPTEGGYTF. For the CDR3, the DNA is TGTGCCAGCAGCTTAGCGGAACCGACCGAGGGTGGCTACACCTTC.

The chain recombines TRBV10-3 with TRBJ2-7; 8 positions match TRBD2. CDR3 length: 16 amino acids. Germline CDR1 ENHRY, CDR2 SYGVKD. V lost 9 bases, J lost 6 bases, and 19 bases stayed unmatched. CDR3 sequence reads: CAMGSGGLSRGGEQYF. Here the CDR3 DNA reads TGTGCCATGGGCTCAGGAGGTCTATCCCGGGGGGGCGAGCAGTACTTC.

The chain recombines TRBV19 with TRBJ2-1; 8 bases line up with TRBD2. Unmatched junction bases numbered 17, after V lost 5 bases and J lost 8 bases. The germline CDR1 and CDR2 sequences are LNHDA and SQIVND (reference sequence). The CDR3 covers 17 residues. CDR3 sequence: CASSGGEKAGAFYEQFF. The CDR3 DNA sequence: TGTGCCAGTAGTGGGGGGGAAAAAGCGGGAGCTTTCTATGAGCAGTTCTTC. The whole variable domain, remainder taken from reference TRBV19 and TRBJ2-1, is DGGITQSPKYLFRKEGQNVTLSCEQNLNHDAMYWYRQDPGQGLRLIYYSQIVNDFQKGDIAEGYSVSREKKESFPLTVTSAQKNPTAFYLCASSGGEKAGAFYEQFFGPGTRLTVL.

The gene calls are TRBV4-2 and TRBJ1-2; maybe TRBD1 (5 bases). Trimming left V 0 bases short and J 4 bases short, with 15 bases between. Germline values: CDR1 LGHNA, CDR2 YNFKEQ. The CDR3 consists of 16 residues. This CDR3 reads CASSQDVRVPFYGYTF. The CDR3 coding sequence is TGTGCCAGCAGCCAAGACGTCAGGGTTCCCTTCTATGGCTACACCTTC.

V usage is TRBV28 and J usage is TRBJ2-3, with 12 bases fitting TRBD1. The CDR3 length is 15 residues. CDR1 MDHEN and CDR2 SYDVKM come from the germline V gene. V shed 6 bases, J shed 7 bases, and the junction held 8 bases outside the gene matches. The DNA of the CDR3 is TGTGCCAGCAGGAGCACCGGGACAGGGGGCCATACGCAGTATTTT. It encodes CASRSTGTGGHTQYF.

The chain joins TRBV3-1 (or the pseudogene TRBV3-2) to TRBJ1-2; D is undetermined. This CDR3 region has 13 residues. In germline, CDR1 is LGHDT, CDR2 YNNKEL (reference sequence). Trimming removed 4 bases from V and 8 bases from J, with 14 bases in between. CDR3 bases: TGTGCCAGCAGCCTTATAGAGGGTTACGGCTACACCTTC. As protein: CASSLIEGYGYTF.